This T cell receptor (beta chain) was found in a study of T cells in Graves' hyperthyroidism and ophthalmopathy. Study findings and constraints: Onset of ophthalmopathy came a median about 6.5 months after the model predicted it.

Using RNA transcripts as the source, TCR beta CDR3 regions were amplified. Using the HTBI primer set, a first-round RT-PCR was run on the TCR CDR3. TCRdb itself ran the multiplex PCR reads through MiXCR, one entry per CDR3 protein. The table has 300,000 to 400,000 distinct CDR3 sequences, 13% seen once; the top ten hold 9.2%. This clonotype was observed at least ten times. Its antigen is not known. The CDR3 totals 16 residues. CDR1 is MNHEY and CDR2 is SMNVEV in the germline V gene (reference sequence). Trimming removed 5 bases at V and 3 bases at J, with 17 bases between. Thyroid ultrasound, orbital computed tomography, clinical symptoms, and serum thyroxine and TRAb underpinned diagnoses.

This TCR came from a woman in her late teens or twenties with Graves' hyperthyroidism. The V gene is TRBV27, the J gene TRBJ2-1, with D perhaps matching TRBD2 (5 bases). Sequences were obtained from blood. The CDR3 here is CASSLDWRVRYNEQFF. The CDR3 DNA follows: TGTGCCAGCAGTCTGGACTGGCGGGTACGCTACAATGAGCAGTTCTTC.